The 26 T cell receptor beta chains below all came from one sample that was sequenced in a study of control samples from healthy donors and cancer patients. Data came from immunoSEQ multiplex PCR; TCRdb stores just in-frame clones and leaves some out. The sample lists roughly 200,000 clones, 85% to 95% occurring once. Specimen: blood. The receptors shown here come from a man aged 45-60 years in good health.

This chain uses TRBV19 with TRBJ2-3; D may be TRBD2 (5 bases). CDR1 LNHDA and CDR2 SQIVND come from the germline V gene (reference sequence). This CDR3 is built from 11 residues. The CDR3 region has the DNA TGTACCACCCGTTCGGGGGATACGCAGTATTTT. This encodes CTTRSGDTQYF.

This chain uses TRBV6-2 or TRBV6-3 with TRBJ2-1; TRBD1 is a possible D gene (6 bases). The V and J ends lost 4 bases and 7 bases respectively, with 11 bases between them. CDR1 and CDR2 (germline): MNHEY, SVGEGT. CDR3 length: 13 residues. The CDR3 nucleotides read TGTGCCAGCAGTTCCGGGACACGAAATGAGCAGTTCTTC. This encodes CASSSGTRNEQFF.

J is TRBJ1-2 and V is TRBV7-9; 7 bases line up with TRBD1. Germline V lookup: CDR1 SEHNR, CDR2 FQNEAQ (reference sequence). V shed 5 bases and J 8 bases; nucleotides not matched to a gene: 14. The CDR3 is 15 residues long. Here the CDR3 DNA reads TGTGCCAGCAGCCAGGCGACAGGGAGTTCGAAGGGCTACACCTTC. This sequence encodes CASSQATGSSKGYTF.

The V gene is TRBV20-1, the J gene TRBJ2-1; D is unresolved. The CDR3 loop spans 13 amino acids. Germline loops: CDR1 DFQATT, CDR2 SNEGSKA (reference sequence). V was cut by 3 bases and J by 3 bases, with 9 bases left in between. The CDR3 sequence: CSASSLNYNEQFF. CDR3 nucleotide sequence: TGCAGTGCTAGTTCACTAAACTACAATGAGCAGTTCTTC.

The CDR3 region has the DNA TGCGCCAGCAGCCTGCCCCAGACAGGGAGCTCCTACGAGCAGTACTTC. This gives the protein CASSLPQTGSSYEQYF. The V gene is TRBV5-1, the J gene TRBJ2-7; 7 positions agree with TRBD1. The CDR3 length is 16 residues. Germline V gene data show CDR1 as SGHRS and CDR2 as YFSETQ. J gave up 0 bases and V 4 bases, and 10 bases lay outside the gene matches.

This chain connects TRBV5-4 to TRBJ2-3, with a tentative D call TRBD2 (6 bases). Trimming shortened V by 4 bases and J by 5 bases, and 23 bases separated the two germline ends. The length of the CDR3 is 17 residues. Per the germline V gene, CDR1 is SGHNT and CDR2 is YYREEE (reference sequence). The CDR3 here is CASSRGRTGGVGDTQYF. The DNA for the CDR3 is TGTGCCAGCAGCCGGGGGAGGACCGGAGGGGTAGGAGATACGCAGTATTTT. The whole variable domain, remainder taken from reference TRBV5-4 and TRBJ2-3, is ETGVTQSPTHLIKTRGQQVTLRCSSQSGHNTVSWYQQALGQGPQFIFQYYREEENGRGNFPPRFSGLQFPNYSSELNVNALELDDSALYLCASSRGRTGGVGDTQYFGPGTRLTVL.

The chain employs TRBV4-2 and TRBJ2-5, with 9 bases that match TRBD2. Germline V gene data show CDR1 as LGHNA and CDR2 as YNFKEQ. CDR3 length equals 16 residues. J was trimmed by 5 bases and V by 4 bases; bases with no gene match: 11. The CDR3 nucleotides read TGTGCCAGCAGCCGCCTTGAGACTAGCGGCAGGGAGACCCAGTACTTC. Protein sequence: CASSRLETSGRETQYF.

This CDR3 is CASSPLGQGASETQYF. CDR3 DNA: TGTGCCAGCAGTCCCCTCGGACAGGGGGCGTCGGAGACCCAGTACTTC. The rearrangement links TRBV28 to TRBJ2-5, with 11 bases that match TRBD1. CDR3 length: 16 amino acids. V was clipped by 5 bases and J by 5 bases; unmatched bases: 10. Germline V gene lookup returns CDR1 MDHEN and CDR2 SYDVKM.

This clone was detected once. Other DNA sequences from this sample encode an identical CDR3 as well. The chain couples TRBV27 to TRBJ1-5; D is ambiguous. V gave up 0 bases and J gave up 4 bases, with 7 bases separating them. This CDR3 spans 14 amino acids. Germline CDR1 MNHEY, CDR2 SMNVEV (reference sequence). For the CDR3, the DNA is TGTGCCAGCAGTTTATCGTCGGGGAATCAGCCCCAGCATTTT. Translating gives CASSLSSGNQPQHF.

The table lists this clone with a count of one. J is TRBJ2-7 and V is TRBV28, with D hard to call. CDR1 and CDR2 from the germline V gene are MDHEN and SYDVKM. Trimming cost V 4 bases and J 0 bases, with 4 bases left between them. This CDR3 contains 12 residues. The CDR3 protein is CASSSVSYEQYV. The CDR3, as DNA: TGTGCCAGCAGTTCCGTCTCCTACGAGCAGTACGTC.

This clone appeared a single time. The rearrangement uses TRBV2 and TRBJ2-7; D ambiguous. The CDR3 runs to 11 residues. Germline V gene sequence: CDR1 SNHLY, CDR2 FYNNEI. The germline V and J ends were trimmed by 7 bases and 1 base, with 5 bases remaining between them. CDR3 sequence reads: CASTQSYEQYV. CDR3 coding DNA: TGTGCCAGCACCCAGTCCTACGAGCAGTACGTC.

This chain uses TRBV7-8 with TRBJ2-2; 8 bases agree with TRBD2. There are 17 residues in the CDR3. Germline V gene lookup returns CDR1 SGHVS and CDR2 FQNEAQ. With V trimmed by 1 base and J by 0 bases, 4 bases remained unmatched. The CDR3 is CASSLGGGLPNTGELFF. DNA for the CDR3: TGTGCCAGCAGCTTAGGCGGGGGGCTTCCGAACACCGGGGAGCTGTTTTTT.

This chain joins TRBV7-8 and TRBJ1-3; TRBD1 agrees at 8 bases. V gave up 1 base and J gave up 0 bases; unmatched junction bases: 5. The germline gives CDR1 SGHVS, CDR2 FQNEAQ. The CDR3 totals 17 residues. The CDR3 loop reads CASSLVDRGFSGNTIYF. CDR3 bases: TGTGCCAGCAGCTTAGTCGACAGGGGATTCTCTGGAAACACCATATATTTT.

With regard to this clone: Other DNA sequences of this sample code for an identical CDR3. This rearrangement joins TRBV20-1 to TRBJ1-1, with D hard to call. The germline V gene encodes CDR1 DFQATT and CDR2 SNEGSKA (reference sequence). This CDR3 comprises 11 residues. The germline V and J ends were trimmed by 2 bases and 0 bases, with 1 base remaining between them. CDR3 sequence (DNA): TGCAGTGCTAGAATGAACACTGAAGCTTTCTTT. Translating gives CSARMNTEAFF.

The chain combines TRBV5-1 with TRBJ1-1; unclear D gene. V dropped 1 base and J dropped 1 base, with 5 bases sitting between them. This CDR3 has 13 amino acids. CDR1 is SGHRS and CDR2 is YFSETQ in the germline V gene. CDR3 coding DNA: TGCGCCAGCAGCTTGTTTGGGAACACTGAAGCTTTCTTT. Translation gives CASSLFGNTEAFF.

The gene calls are TRBV30 and TRBJ2-7; D unclear. This CDR3 contains 12 residues. V was pared by 0 bases and J by 1 base, with 4 bases between. CDR1 and CDR2 (germline): GTSNPN, SVGIG (reference sequence). CDR3 sequence (DNA): TGTGCCTGGAGTGTGGATTCCTACGAGCAGTACTTC. Translation gives CAWSVDSYEQYF.

The CDR3 DNA sequence: TGTGCCAGCAGCTTAGCTTCCGGACAGGCAGATACGCAGTATTTT. This sequence encodes CASSLASGQADTQYF. The chain couples TRBV7-9 to TRBJ2-3; the match to TRBD1 covers 7 bases. Germline CDR1 and CDR2: SEHNR and FQNEAQ (reference sequence). V shed 0 bases and J 4 bases; nucleotides not matched to a gene: 4. There are 15 residues in the CDR3.

The genes are TRBV21-1 and TRBJ1-5; the D call in the table, TRBD1, was not verified against the DNA. TRBV21-1 is annotated as a pseudogene. The length of the CDR3 is 19 residues. CDR3 residues: CASYLRARGSDRGIQPQHF. The CDR3 nucleotides are TGTGCCAGCTACCTCCGGGCCAGGGGGTCGGACAGGGGTATCCAGCCCCAGCATTTT.

A remark on this clone: Distinct nucleotide sequences in the sample also encode this CDR3. This rearrangement joins TRBV11-2 to TRBJ2-7; D is unresolved. Germline V CDR1 and CDR2: SGHAT, FQNNGV. This CDR3 region has 15 residues. V gave up 1 base and J gave up 2 bases, with 12 bases separating them. CDR3 protein: CASSLAGRRAYEQYV. CDR3 sequence (DNA): TGTGCCAGCAGCTTAGCGGGTAGGAGAGCCTACGAGCAGTACGTC.

V gene TRBV5-1 combines with J gene TRBJ1-3, with D perhaps TRBD1 (6 bases). Germline V lookup: CDR1 SGHRS, CDR2 YFSETQ. This CDR3 region has 16 residues. Deletions cut 3 bases from V and 0 bases from J, with 13 bases between. CDR3 nucleotide sequence: TGCGCCAGCAGCTCGGGGGGGCTCGACTCTGGAAACACCATATATTTT. Translating it yields CASSSGGLDSGNTIYF.

This clone appeared once. This chain links TRBV19 with TRBJ1-5; no definite D call. Per the germline V gene, CDR1 is LNHDA and CDR2 is SQIVND (reference sequence). V lost 3 bases and J 8 bases, leaving 11 bases between the germline ends. This CDR3 is built from 13 residues. The CDR3 here is CASSISPQEPQHF. The CDR3 DNA reads TGTGCCAGTAGTATTTCACCCCAAGAGCCCCAGCATTTT.

This chain connects TRBV11-1 to TRBJ1-2, with D hard to call. The germline gives CDR1 SGHAT, CDR2 FQDESV (reference sequence). Trimming took 8 bases from V and 2 from J, leaving 9 bases between them. The CDR3 consists of 12 residues. This CDR3 reads CASARENYGYTF. The CDR3 region has the DNA TGTGCCAGCGCACGGGAAAACTATGGCTACACCTTC.

The CDR3 here is CAWSRREGRDEQFF. CDR3 in DNA: TGTGCCTGGAGTAGGCGGGAGGGGAGGGATGAGCAGTTCTTC. V and J are TRBV30 and TRBJ2-1; 9 bases align to TRBD2. CDR1 GTSNPN and CDR2 SVGIG come from the germline V gene (reference sequence). V was pared by 2 bases and J by 8 bases, with 7 bases of the junction left unmatched. This CDR3 is built from 14 residues.

This clone was recorded only once. The chain combines TRBV11-2 with TRBJ1-6; D is undetermined. Deletions cut 1 base from V and 7 bases from J, with 20 bases between. Germline V gene sequence: CDR1 SGHAT, CDR2 FQNNGV. The CDR3 has 18 amino acids. The CDR3 bases are TGTGCCAGCAGCTTAGGAGGTTGGATGCTTACTGGCAATTCACCCCTCCACTTT. Translation gives CASSLGGWMLTGNSPLHF.

The gene calls are TRBV5-1 and TRBJ2-7; D is ambiguous. This CDR3 is built from 16 residues. CDR1 is SGHRS and CDR2 is YFSETQ in the germline V gene. With 1 base removed from V and 0 bases from J, the gap between germline ends came to 14 bases. The CDR3, as DNA: TGCGCCAGCAGCTTGAAAGGTCCGACAAGCTCCTACGAGCAGTACTTC. Its protein product is CASSLKGPTSSYEQYF.

V gene TRBV19 combines with J gene TRBJ2-1, with D perhaps TRBD1 (5 bases). Germline V lookup: CDR1 LNHDA, CDR2 SQIVND (reference sequence). This CDR3 region has 17 residues. The germline V and J ends were trimmed by 6 bases and 6 bases, with 24 bases remaining between them. As DNA, the CDR3 is TGTGCCAGTAGGCCCAGAGCAGATGCAGTTGGGGCCAATGAGCAGTTCTTC. Encoded protein: CASRPRADAVGANEQFF.